This is a list of T cell receptor beta chains from one sample in a study of response to subunit inactivated influenza vaccine. TCRdb used MiXCR to reprocess the RT-PCR reads, holding one entry per CDR3 protein. The repertoire holds under 800,000 distinct CDR3 sequences, with approximately 13% as singletons. Sample: PBMCs from blood, taken about 14 days before vaccination. These receptors were obtained from a man aged 50-59 years who received an inactivated influenza vaccine. Both conserved end residues are part of each CDR3. A D gene is named only where the DNA matches it firmly. Clone size is stated in some rows and not others, as once, few, many or a class when expanded.

size,D,V,J,DNA,CDR3
few,TRBD1,TRBV12-3/TRBV12-4,TRBJ1-4,TGTGCCAGCAGTTCCTCGGGACAGGGGAATGAAAAACTGTTTTTT,CASSSSGQGNEKLFF
NA,TRBD2,TRBV6-1,TRBJ2-2,TGTGCCAGCAACAACTTAGCGGGAGGGCCGACCGGGGAGCTGTTTTTT,CASNNLAGGPTGELFF
NA,NA,TRBV9,TRBJ2-2,TGTGCCAGCAGCGTAGGCCCTCAGCGATCCGGGGAGCTGTTTTTT,CASSVGPQRSGELFF
few,TRBD2,TRBV9,TRBJ2-3,TGTGCCAGCAGCGTAGCCCCTAGCGGGGATACTAGCACAGATACGCAGTATTTT,CASSVAPSGDTSTDTQYF
NA,NA,TRBV4-3,TRBJ2-1,TGCGCCAGCAGCCAAGATAGCGGTGCCTTTAGCTCCTACAATGAGCAGTTCTTC,CASSQDSGAFSSYNEQFF
NA,NA,TRBV4-3,TRBJ2-1,TGCGCCAGCAGCCAAGAGTATAGCGCCTCCTACAATGAGCAGTTCTTC,CASSQEYSASYNEQFF
few,TRBD1,TRBV4-1,TRBJ2-1,TGCGCCAGCAGACCCTACCTGACAGGGGGGAATGAGCAGTTCTTC,CASRPYLTGGNEQFF
few,NA,TRBV9,TRBJ2-7,TGTGCCAGCAGCGAACAGGGGATAGCGGGGTACGAGCAGTACTTC,CASSEQGIAGYEQYF
NA,TRBD2,TRBV29-1,TRBJ2-1,TGCAGCGTTGATGGTTGGCGGGAGGGTTACAATGAGCAGTTCTTC,CSVDGWREGYNEQFF
NA,TRBD2,TRBV20-1,TRBJ2-7,TGCAGTGCTAGAGACCTAGCGGGACCCCCTTACGAGCAGTACTTC,CSARDLAGPPYEQYF
many,TRBD2,TRBV5-1,TRBJ2-5,TGTGCCAGCTCGCCGGGACTAGCGGGGGAAGAGACCCAGTACTTC,CASSPGLAGEETQYF
few,TRBD2,TRBV5-1,TRBJ2-5,TGCGCCAGCAGCTTGGAGCTAGCGGTTAGGCAAGAGACCCAGTACTTC,CASSLELAVRQETQYF
NA,TRBD2,TRBV2,TRBJ2-3,TGTGCCAGCAGTGCCGGAGCGGGGGGGCGAGATACGCAGTATTTT,CASSAGAGGRDTQYF
few,NA,TRBV4-1,TRBJ2-1,TGCGCCAGCAGCCAATTCTGGCTGTCCTCAGAGGGCAATGAGCAGTTCTTC,CASSQFWLSSEGNEQFF
NA,TRBD2,TRBV28,TRBJ2-1,TGTGCCAGCAGTCTTACCCTTCAAAGCGAGCGGGGCTTCTACAATGAGCAGTTCTTC,CASSLTLQSERGFYNEQFF
NA,TRBD1,TRBV6-2/TRBV6-3,TRBJ2-7,TGTGCCAGCAGTCGACTTGGACAGGGATCCTACGAGCAGTACTTC,CASSRLGQGSYEQYF
NA,NA,TRBV5-1,TRBJ2-7,TGCGCCAGCAGCTTGTGGGGGCCTGGGAACGAGCAGTACTTC,CASSLWGPGNEQYF
NA,TRBD1,TRBV27,TRBJ2-7,TGTGCCAGCAGTTTAGAGACAGGGGACCGTTACGAGCAGTACTTC,CASSLETGDRYEQYF
NA,NA,TRBV20-1,TRBJ1-6,TGCAGTGTCACCACTAAAAATTCACCCCTCCACTTT,CSVTTKNSPLHF
few,TRBD1,TRBV7-9,TRBJ2-7,TGTGCCAGCAGCGTAAACAGGGGGCTGTCCTTCGAGCAGTACTTC,CASSVNRGLSFEQYF
NA,NA,TRBV6-1,TRBJ2-7,TGTGCCAGCAGTGAGGGCGGACTAACGAGCTACGAGCAGTACTTC,CASSEGGLTSYEQYF
NA,NA,TRBV6-5,TRBJ1-5,TGTGCCAGCAGTTACCAGTTCGATCAGCCCCAGCATTTT,CASSYQFDQPQHF
few,NA,TRBV12-3/TRBV12-4,TRBJ1-4,TGTGCCAGCAGTTTAGTCCCCACAGGTCCACGGGATGAAAAACTGTTTTTT,CASSLVPTGPRDEKLFF
NA,NA,TRBV4-3,TRBJ1-1,TGCGCCAGCAGGCAGGGGACGGGGACTGAAGATTTCTTT,CASRQGTGTEDFF
many,NA,TRBV10-3,TRBJ2-3,TGTGCCATCAGTGCACAGATCCTCACAGATACGCAGTATTTT,CAISAQILTDTQYF
NA,NA,TRBV20-1,TRBJ2-7,TGCAGTGCGCCTGGAGGGCCATACGAGCAGTACTTC,CSAPGGPYEQYF
NA,TRBD2,TRBV3-1,TRBJ2-2,TGTGCCAGCAGTCGCCTAGCGGGGGGGCAAGCCGGGGAGCTGTTTTTT,CASSRLAGGQAGELFF
NA,NA,TRBV29-1,TRBJ2-4,TGCAGCGTTGTTGGGTTACTAGCCAAAAACATTCAGTACTTC,CSVVGLLAKNIQYF
NA,NA,TRBV10-3,TRBJ2-2,TGTGCCATCCGCCCCGGACAGTTGAACACCGGGGAGCTGTTTTTT,CAIRPGQLNTGELFF
many,NA,TRBV6-2/TRBV6-3,TRBJ2-7,TGTGCCAGCATTCGAAACGGGGGCTACGAGCAGTACTTC,CASIRNGGYEQYF
NA,NA,TRBV12-3/TRBV12-4,TRBJ2-5,TGTGCCAGCACCTTCGAGCAGATGGAGACCCAGTACTTC,CASTFEQMETQYF
few,TRBD2,TRBV20-1,TRBJ2-1,TGCAGTGCTAGATCCGGGACTAAAACCTTAGGGCAGTTCTTC,CSARSGTKTLGQFF
NA,NA,TRBV7-2,TRBJ2-7,TGTGCCAGCAGCTTGGGGTTCCAGCAGTACTTC,CASSLGFQQYF
few,TRBD2,TRBV14,TRBJ2-7,TGTGCCAGCAGCCAAGCGGGACTAGCGGTACACGAGCAGTACTTC,CASSQAGLAVHEQYF
NA,NA,TRBV20-1,TRBJ2-7,TGCAGTGCTACCCGGGACCATTTGGGCGAGCAGTACTTC,CSATRDHLGEQYF